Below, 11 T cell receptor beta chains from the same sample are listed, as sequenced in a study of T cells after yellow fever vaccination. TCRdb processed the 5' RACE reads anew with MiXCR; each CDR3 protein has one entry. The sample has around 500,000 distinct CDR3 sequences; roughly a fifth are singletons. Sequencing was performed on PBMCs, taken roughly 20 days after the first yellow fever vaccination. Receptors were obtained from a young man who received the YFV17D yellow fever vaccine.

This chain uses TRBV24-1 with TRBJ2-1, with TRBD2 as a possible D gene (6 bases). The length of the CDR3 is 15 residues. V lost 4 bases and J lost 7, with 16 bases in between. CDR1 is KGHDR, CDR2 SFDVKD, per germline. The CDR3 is CATSDGTSLGNEQFF. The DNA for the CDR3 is TGTGCCACCAGTGACGGGACTTCACTGGGTAATGAGCAGTTCTTC.

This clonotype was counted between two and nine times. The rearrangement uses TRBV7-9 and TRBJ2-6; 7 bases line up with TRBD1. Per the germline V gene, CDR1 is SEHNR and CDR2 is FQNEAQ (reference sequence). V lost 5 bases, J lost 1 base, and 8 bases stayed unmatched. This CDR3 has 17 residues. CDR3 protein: CASSPPRGQSGANVLTF. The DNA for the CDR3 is TGTGCCAGCAGCCCACCTAGGGGACAGTCTGGGGCCAACGTCCTGACTTTC.

The CDR3 sequence: CASSRRQGSTDTQYF. CDR3 nucleotide sequence: TGTGCCAGCAGCCGACGACAGGGGAGCACAGATACGCAGTATTTT. The rearrangement joins TRBV11-2 to TRBJ2-3; 8 bases match TRBD1. The CDR3 runs to 15 residues. Germline trimming cut 5 bases from V and 0 bases from J; bases unmatched to any gene: 4. Germline V gives CDR1 SGHAT, CDR2 FQNNGV.

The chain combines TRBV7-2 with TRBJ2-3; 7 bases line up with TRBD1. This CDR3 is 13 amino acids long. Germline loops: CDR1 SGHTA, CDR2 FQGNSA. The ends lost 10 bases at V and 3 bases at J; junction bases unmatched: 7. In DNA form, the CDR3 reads TGTGCCATCCGAACAGGGGCGACAGATACGCAGTATTTT. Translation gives CAIRTGATDTQYF.

CDR3 nucleotide sequence: TGTGCCAGTAGTATGGGGGGCAGCGAAGAAGCTTTCTTT. It codes for CASSMGGSEEAFF. V is TRBV19 and J is TRBJ1-1; weak D call: TRBD1 (6 bases). Germline V gene lookup returns CDR1 LNHDA and CDR2 SQIVND (reference sequence). The ends were cut back, 3 bases at V and 8 bases at J, with 13 bases in the middle. The CDR3 is 13 amino acids. Variable domain in full (rest from reference TRBV19 and TRBJ1-1): DGGITQSPKYLFRKEGQNVTLSCEQNLNHDAMYWYRQDPGQGLRLIYYSQIVNDFQKGDIAEGYSVSREKKESFPLTVTSAQKNPTAFYLCASSMGGSEEAFFGQGTRLTVV.

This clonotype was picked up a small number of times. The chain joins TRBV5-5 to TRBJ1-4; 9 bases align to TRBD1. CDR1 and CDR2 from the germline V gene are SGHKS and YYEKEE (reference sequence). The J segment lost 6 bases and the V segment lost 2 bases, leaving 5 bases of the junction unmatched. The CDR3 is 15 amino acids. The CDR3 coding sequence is TGTGCCAGCAGCTTTGTTGGACAGGGGTATGAAAAACTGTTTTTT. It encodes CASSFVGQGYEKLFF.

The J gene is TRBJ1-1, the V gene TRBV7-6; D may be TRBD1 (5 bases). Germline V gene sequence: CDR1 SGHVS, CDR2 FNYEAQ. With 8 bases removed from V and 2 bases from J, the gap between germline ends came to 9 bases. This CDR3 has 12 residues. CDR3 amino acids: CASGGGNTEAFF. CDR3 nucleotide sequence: TGTGCCAGCGGGGGGGGTAACACTGAAGCTTTCTTT.

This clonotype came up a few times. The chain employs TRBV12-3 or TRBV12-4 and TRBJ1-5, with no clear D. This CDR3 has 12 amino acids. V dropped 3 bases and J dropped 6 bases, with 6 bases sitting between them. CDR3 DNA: TGTGCCAGCAGTTTTTGGGGTCAGCCCCAGCATTTT. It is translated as CASSFWGQPQHF.

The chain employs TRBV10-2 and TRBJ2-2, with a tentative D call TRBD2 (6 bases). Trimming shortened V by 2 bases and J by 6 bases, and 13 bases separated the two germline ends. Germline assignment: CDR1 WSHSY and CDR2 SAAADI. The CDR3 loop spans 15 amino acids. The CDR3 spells CASSEATSIPGELFF. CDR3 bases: TGCGCCAGCAGTGAGGCTACTAGCATCCCCGGGGAGCTGTTTTTT.

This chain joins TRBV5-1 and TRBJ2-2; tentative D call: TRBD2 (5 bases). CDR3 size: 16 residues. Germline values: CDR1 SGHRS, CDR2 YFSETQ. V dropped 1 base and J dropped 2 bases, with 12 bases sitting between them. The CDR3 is CASSLFARANTGELFF. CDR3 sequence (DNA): TGCGCCAGCAGCTTGTTTGCGCGGGCCAACACCGGGGAGCTGTTTTTT.

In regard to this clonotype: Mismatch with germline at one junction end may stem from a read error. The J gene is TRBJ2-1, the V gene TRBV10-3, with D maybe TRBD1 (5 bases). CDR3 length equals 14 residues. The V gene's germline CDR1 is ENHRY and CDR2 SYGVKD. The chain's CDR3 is CAISFLGQGNERFF. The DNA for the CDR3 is TGTGCCATCAGCTTTTTGGGCCAGGGCAATGAGCGGTTCTTC.